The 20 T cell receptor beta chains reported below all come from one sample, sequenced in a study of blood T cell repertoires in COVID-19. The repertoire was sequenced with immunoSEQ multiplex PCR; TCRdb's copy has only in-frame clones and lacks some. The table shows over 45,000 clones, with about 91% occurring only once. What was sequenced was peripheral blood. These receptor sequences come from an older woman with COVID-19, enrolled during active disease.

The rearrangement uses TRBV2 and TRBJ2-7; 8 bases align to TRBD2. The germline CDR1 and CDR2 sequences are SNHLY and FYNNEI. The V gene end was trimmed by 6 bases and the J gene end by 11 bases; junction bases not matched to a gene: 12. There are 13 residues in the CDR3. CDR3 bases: TGTGCCAGCAGGGGACTAGGTACGCGCGGGGAGTACTTC. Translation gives CASRGLGTRGEYF.

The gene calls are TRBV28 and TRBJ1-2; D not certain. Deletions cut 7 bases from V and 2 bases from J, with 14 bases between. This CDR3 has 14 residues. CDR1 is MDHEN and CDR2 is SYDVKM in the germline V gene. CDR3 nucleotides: TGTGCCAGCATCTCAACGGAGAGGAACTATGGCTACACCTTC. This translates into CASISTERNYGYTF.

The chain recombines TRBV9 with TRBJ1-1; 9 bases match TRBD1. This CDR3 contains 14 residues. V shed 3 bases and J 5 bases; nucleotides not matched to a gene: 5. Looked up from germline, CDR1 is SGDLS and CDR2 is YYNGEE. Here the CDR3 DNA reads TGTGCCAGCAGCGAACAGGGGGCAGGTACTGAAGCTTTCTTT. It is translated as CASSEQGAGTEAFF.

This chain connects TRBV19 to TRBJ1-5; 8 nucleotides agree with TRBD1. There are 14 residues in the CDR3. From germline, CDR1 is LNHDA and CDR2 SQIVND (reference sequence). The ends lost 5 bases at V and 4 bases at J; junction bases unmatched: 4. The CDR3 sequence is CASSFTGGNQPQHF. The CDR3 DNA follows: TGTGCCAGTAGTTTTACAGGGGGGAATCAGCCCCAGCATTTT.

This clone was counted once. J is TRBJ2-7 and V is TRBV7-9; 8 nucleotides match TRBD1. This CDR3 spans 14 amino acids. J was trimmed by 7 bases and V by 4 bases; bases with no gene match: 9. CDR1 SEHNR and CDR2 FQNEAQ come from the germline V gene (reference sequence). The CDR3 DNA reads TGTGCCAGCAGCTCGGACAGGGATTCAAGGGAGCAGTACTTC. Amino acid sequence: CASSSDRDSREQYF.

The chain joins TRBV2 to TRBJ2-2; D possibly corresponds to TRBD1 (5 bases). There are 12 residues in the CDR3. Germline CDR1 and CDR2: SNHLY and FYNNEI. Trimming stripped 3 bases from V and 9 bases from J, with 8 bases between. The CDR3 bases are TGTGCCAGCAGTGACGACAGTCGGGAGCTGTTTTTT. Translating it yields CASSDDSRELFF.

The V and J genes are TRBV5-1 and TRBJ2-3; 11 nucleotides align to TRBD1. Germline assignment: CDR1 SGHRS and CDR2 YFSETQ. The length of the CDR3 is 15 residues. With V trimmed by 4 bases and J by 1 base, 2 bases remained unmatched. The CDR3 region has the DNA TGCGCCAGCAGCGGACAGGGGGCGGGCACAGATACGCAGTATTTT. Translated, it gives CASSGQGAGTDTQYF. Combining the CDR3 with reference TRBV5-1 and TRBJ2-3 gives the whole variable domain KAGVTQTPRYLIKTRGQQVTLSCSPISGHRSVSWYQQTPGQGLQFLFEYFSETQRNKGNFPGRFSGRQFSNSRSEMNVSTLELGDSALYLCASSGQGAGTDTQYFGPGTRLTVL.

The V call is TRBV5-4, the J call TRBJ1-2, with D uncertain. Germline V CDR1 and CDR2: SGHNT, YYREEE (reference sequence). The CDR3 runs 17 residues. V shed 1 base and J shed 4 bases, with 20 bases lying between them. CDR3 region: CASSLSAPNDAAYGYTF. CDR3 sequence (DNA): TGTGCCAGCAGCTTGTCAGCCCCGAACGACGCGGCCTATGGCTACACCTTC.

The CDR3 DNA sequence: TGTGCCAGCAGCCCCCGGACAGGGTACGGCATTCAGTACTTC. This codes for CASSPRTGYGIQYF. This rearrangement joins TRBV6-2 or TRBV6-3 to TRBJ2-4; 8 nucleotides align to TRBD1. V lost 6 bases, J lost 9 bases, and 10 bases stayed unmatched. This CDR3 is built from 14 residues. Germline lookup yields CDR1 MNHEY and CDR2 SVGEGT.

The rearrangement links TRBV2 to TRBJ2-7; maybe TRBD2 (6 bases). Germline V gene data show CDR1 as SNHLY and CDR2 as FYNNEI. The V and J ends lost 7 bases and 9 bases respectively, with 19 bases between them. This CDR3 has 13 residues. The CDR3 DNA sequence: TGTGCCAGCATCCAGGAGGGCCTAGTCAGGCAGTACTTC. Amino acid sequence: CASIQEGLVRQYF.

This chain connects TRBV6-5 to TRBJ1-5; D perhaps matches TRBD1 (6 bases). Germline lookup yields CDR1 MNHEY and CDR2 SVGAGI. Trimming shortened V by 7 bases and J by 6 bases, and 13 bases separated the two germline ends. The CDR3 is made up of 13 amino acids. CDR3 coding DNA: TGTGCCAGCACCGGGACACCAAGTCAGCCCCAGCATTTT. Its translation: CASTGTPSQPQHF.

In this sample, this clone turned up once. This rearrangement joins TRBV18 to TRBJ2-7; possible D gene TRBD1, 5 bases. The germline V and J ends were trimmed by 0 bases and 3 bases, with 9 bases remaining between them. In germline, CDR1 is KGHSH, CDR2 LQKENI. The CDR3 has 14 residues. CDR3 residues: CASSPPHQGYEQYF. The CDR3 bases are TGTGCCAGCTCACCACCGCATCAGGGCTACGAGCAGTACTTC.

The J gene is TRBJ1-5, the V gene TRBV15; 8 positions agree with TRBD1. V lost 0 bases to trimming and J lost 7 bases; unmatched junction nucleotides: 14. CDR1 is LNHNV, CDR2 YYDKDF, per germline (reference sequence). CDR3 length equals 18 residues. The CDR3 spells CATSRELANRGKGQPQHF. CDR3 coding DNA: TGTGCCACCAGCAGAGAACTTGCCAACAGGGGGAAGGGCCAGCCCCAGCATTTT.

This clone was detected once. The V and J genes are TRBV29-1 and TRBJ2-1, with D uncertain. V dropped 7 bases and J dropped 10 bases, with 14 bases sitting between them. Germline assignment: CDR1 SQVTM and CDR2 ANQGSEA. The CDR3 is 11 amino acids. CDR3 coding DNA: TGCAGCGCCCTCGGAGAACGGGAGCAGTTCTTC. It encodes CSALGEREQFF.

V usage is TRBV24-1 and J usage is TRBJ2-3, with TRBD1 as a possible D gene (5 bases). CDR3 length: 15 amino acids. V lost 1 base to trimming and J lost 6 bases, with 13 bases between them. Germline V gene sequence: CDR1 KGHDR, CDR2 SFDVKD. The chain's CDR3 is CATSDLGRAHDTQYF. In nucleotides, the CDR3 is TGTGCCACCAGTGATTTAGGCAGGGCCCACGATACGCAGTATTTT.

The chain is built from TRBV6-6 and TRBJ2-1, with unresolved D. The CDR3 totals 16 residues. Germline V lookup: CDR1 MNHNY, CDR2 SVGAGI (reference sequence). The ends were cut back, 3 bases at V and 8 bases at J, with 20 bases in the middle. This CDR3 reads CASSYGSAPPGHEQFF. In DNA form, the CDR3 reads TGTGCCAGCAGTTATGGGTCTGCCCCGCCAGGCCATGAGCAGTTCTTC.

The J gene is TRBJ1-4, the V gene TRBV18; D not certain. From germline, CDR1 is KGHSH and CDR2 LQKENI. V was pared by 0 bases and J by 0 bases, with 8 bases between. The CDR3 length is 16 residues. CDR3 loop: CASSPPSLATNEKLFF. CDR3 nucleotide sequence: TGTGCCAGCTCACCACCGAGTTTGGCAACTAATGAAAAACTGTTTTTT.

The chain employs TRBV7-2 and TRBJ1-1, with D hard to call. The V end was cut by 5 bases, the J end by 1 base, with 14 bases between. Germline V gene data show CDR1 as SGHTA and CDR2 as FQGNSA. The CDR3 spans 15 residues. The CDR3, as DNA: TGTGCCAGCAGCCCCCTAGAGGTTTCGAACACTGAAGCTTTCTTT. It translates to CASSPLEVSNTEAFF.

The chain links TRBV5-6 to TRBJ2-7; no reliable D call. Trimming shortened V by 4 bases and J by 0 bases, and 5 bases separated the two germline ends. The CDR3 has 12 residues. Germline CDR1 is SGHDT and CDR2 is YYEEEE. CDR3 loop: CASSQSSYEQYF. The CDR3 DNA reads TGTGCCAGCAGCCAATCCTCCTACGAGCAGTACTTC.

The CDR3: CASSPLGGVGNEQFF. In DNA form, the CDR3 reads TGTGCCAGCAGCCCTCTAGGGGGCGTAGGCAATGAGCAGTTCTTC. J is TRBJ2-1 and V is TRBV7-9; 7 bases map to TRBD1. Trimming took 5 bases from V and 6 from J; bases not matched to a gene: 10. The CDR3 is 15 residues long. CDR1 is SEHNR and CDR2 is FQNEAQ in the germline V gene (reference sequence).